This TCR beta chain emerged from a study of T cell responses to AZD1222 COVID-19 vaccine (dated by TCRdb to the early 2020s). For the wider study: A total of 233 trial participants underwent TCR sequencing, of whom 200 to 220 had received two doses of AZD1222 and some 25 had received two doses of the MenACWY control vaccine. Trial participants were enrolled into age subgroups of 18-55, 56-69 and 70-plus years, which contained 148, 28 and 57 TCR-sequenced participants, respectively. The full study reports these points: Most participants were white British and females outnumbered males, and the authors suggested that clonal diversity may have been underestimated. Because no samples from the day 14 peak response were available, repertoires could be characterized only after the peak T cell response. Reportedly, almost half of the unique spike-specific TCRs recognized epitopes lying outside the regions that are mutated in the B.1.351 and B.1.1.7 variants. Conclusions about previously exposed vaccinees are limited, since just a handful of AZD1222 recipients were seropositive for SARS-CoV-2 at baseline. The 56-69-year group was small, and its depth increase did not reach significance, likely because of low power. The vaccine-associated CD4 TCRs covered the entire spike protein, and the dominant responses fell in regions 160-218 and 743-854. Spike-specific TCR breadth and depth rose significantly after two AZD1222 doses compared with day 0 and with MenACWY recipients.

In light of the paper, this sample's time point label describes: about 28 days (+/-7) after the second vaccine dose. AZD1222 recipients with second doses at about 4 weeks or about 12 weeks were pooled, because spike-specific TCR depth and breadth did not differ between schedules. Vaccinee samples were obtained from the UK trials COV001 and COV002, which included a single-blind randomized controlled phase 2/3 trial of AZD1222 (ChAdOx1 nCoV-19) in healthy adults. For TCRbeta chain sequencing, PBMC samples were collected from trial participants at day 0 and at day 28 after the second dose. Notes on this clone: What this receptor recognizes is not known. Within one base of it there is no much larger clone, and no base qualities were kept.

The V and J ends are trimmed by 5 bases and 5 bases, leaving 10 bases between them. The CDR3 holds 12 amino acids from the cysteine to the phenylalanine. Just CDR3 DNA is preserved here, 36 bases in frame from base 1. CDR1 SGHRS and CDR2 YFSETQ are derived from the germline V gene. The CDR3 regions of human TCRbeta chains were analyzed by immunosequencing. As for the authors' bioinformatics: TCRs in the repertoires were matched against a reference library of SARS-CoV-2-specific TCRs that had been generated with the MIRA antigen-specificity platform. Breadth was defined as the fraction of unique TCRs that were SARS-CoV-2-associated, and depth was defined as the fraction of total T cells that were SARS-CoV-2-associated. Using the MIRA data, every spike-specific TCR was mapped to the spike region that the TCR reacted to and assigned to either a CD4 or a CD8 class. Log10-transformed breadth and depth values were compared by one-way ANOVA with Sidak's multiple comparisons tests. The table was pulled from immuneACCESS by TCRdb, which kept in-frame rearrangements only. Such tables lose some clones; where checked, under half of the loss comes from unresolved V genes, and the rest has no known cause. That table is the source of V, J and clone size, and D and trimming were worked out from the DNA. Recorded for this sample are 100,000 to 150,000 clones; approximately 82% of them occurred a single time. The ten largest account for about 27% of the sample.

The receptor comes from an adult who received the AZD1222 COVID-19 vaccine. Recombination joined TRBV5-1 with TRBJ1-1; the D gene assignment is ambiguous. Sequenced material: peripheral blood, taken 28 days after the second AZD1222 dose. The CDR3 in this case is CASSLPGTEAFF. Read as DNA, the sequence is TGCGCCAGCAGTCTCCCCGGGACTGAAGCTTTCTTT. The full variable domain, with segments outside the CDR3 supplied by the reference TRBV5-1 and TRBJ1-1 proteins, appears as KAGVTQTPRYLIKTRGQQVTLSCSPISGHRSVSWYQQTPGQGLQFLFEYFSETQRNKGNFPGRFSGRQFSNSRSEMNVSTLELGDSALYLCASSLPGTEAFFGQGTRLTVV.